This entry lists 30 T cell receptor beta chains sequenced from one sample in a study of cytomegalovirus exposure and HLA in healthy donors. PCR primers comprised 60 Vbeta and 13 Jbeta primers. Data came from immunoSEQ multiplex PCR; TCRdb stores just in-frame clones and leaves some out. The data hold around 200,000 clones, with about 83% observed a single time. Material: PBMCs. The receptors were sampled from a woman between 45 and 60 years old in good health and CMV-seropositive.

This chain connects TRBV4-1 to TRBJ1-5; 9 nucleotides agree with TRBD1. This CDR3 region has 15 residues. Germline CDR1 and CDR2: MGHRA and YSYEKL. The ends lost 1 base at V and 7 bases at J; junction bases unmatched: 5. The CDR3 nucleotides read TGCGCCAGCAGCCAAGGGGACAGGGATGAACAGCCCCAGCATTTT. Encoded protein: CASSQGDRDEQPQHF.

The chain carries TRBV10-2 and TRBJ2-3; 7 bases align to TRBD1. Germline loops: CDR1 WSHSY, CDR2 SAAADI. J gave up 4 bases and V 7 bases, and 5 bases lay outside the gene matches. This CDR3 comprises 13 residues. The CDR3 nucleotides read TGCGCCAGCACATGGACAGGCGCAGATACGCAGTATTTT. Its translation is CASTWTGADTQYF.

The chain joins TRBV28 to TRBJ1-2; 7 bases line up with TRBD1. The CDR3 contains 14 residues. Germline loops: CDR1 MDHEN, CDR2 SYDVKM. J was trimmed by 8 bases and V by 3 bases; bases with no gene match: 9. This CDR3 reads CASSFSGQAAGYTF. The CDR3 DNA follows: TGTGCCAGCAGTTTCTCCGGACAGGCGGCCGGCTACACCTTC.

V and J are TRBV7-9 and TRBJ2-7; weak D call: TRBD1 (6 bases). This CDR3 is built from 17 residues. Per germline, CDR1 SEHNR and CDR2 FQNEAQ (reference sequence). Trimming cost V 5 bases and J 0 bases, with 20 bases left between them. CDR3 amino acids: CASSPKPRQDSSYEQYF. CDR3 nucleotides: TGTGCCAGCAGCCCCAAGCCTAGACAGGATAGCTCCTACGAGCAGTACTTC. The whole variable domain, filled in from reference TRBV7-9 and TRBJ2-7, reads DTGVSQNPRHKITKRGQNVTFRCDPISEHNRLYWYRQTLGQGPEFLTYFQNEAQLEKSRLLSDRFSAERPKGSFSTLEIQRTEQGDSAMYLCASSPKPRQDSSYEQYFGPGTRLTVT.

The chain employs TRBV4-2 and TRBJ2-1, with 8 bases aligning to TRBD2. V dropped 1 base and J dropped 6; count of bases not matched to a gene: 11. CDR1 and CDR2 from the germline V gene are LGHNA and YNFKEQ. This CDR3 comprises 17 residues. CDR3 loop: CASSQADAAGGFNEQFF. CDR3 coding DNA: TGTGCCAGCAGCCAAGCAGACGCGGCGGGGGGATTCAATGAGCAGTTCTTC.

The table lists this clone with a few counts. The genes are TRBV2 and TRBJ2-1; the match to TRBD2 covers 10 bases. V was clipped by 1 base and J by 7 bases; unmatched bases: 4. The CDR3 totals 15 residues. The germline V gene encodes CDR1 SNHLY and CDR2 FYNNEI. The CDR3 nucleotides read TGTGCCAGCAGTGAAGGGAAGACTAGCGGGAATGAGCAGTTCTTC. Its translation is CASSEGKTSGNEQFF.

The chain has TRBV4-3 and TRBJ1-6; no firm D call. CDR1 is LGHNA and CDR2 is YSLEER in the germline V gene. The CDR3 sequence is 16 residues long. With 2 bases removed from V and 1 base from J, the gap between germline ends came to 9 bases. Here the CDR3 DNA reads TGCGCCAGCAGCCAAATGGCCGGGTCCTATAATTCACCCCTCCACTTT. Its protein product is CASSQMAGSYNSPLHF.

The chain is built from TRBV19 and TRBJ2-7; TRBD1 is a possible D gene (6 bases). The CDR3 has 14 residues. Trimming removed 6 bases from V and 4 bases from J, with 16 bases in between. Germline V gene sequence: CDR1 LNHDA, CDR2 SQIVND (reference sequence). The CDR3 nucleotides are TGTGCCAGTAGCCCCTCAAGGACAGCTTACGAGCAGTACTTC. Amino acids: CASSPSRTAYEQYF.

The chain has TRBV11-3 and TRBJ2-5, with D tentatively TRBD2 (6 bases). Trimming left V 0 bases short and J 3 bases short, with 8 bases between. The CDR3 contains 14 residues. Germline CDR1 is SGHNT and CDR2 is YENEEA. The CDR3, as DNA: TGTGCCAGCAGCTTAGACCCTAGCGAAGAGACCCAGTACTTC. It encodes CASSLDPSEETQYF. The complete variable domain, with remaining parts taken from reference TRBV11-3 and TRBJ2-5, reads EAGVVQSPRYKIIEKKQPVAFWCNPISGHNTLYWYLQNLGQGPELLIRYENEEAVDDSQLPKDRFSAERLKGVDSTLKIQPAELGDSAVYLCASSLDPSEETQYFGPGTRLLVL.

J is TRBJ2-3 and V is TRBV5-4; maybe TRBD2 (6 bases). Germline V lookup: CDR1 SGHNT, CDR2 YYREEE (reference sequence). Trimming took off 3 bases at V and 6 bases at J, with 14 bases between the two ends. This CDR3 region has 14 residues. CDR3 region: CASSSGDSWDTQYF. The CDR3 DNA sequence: TGTGCCAGCAGCTCCGGGGACTCTTGGGATACGCAGTATTTT. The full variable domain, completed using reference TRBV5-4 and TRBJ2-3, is ETGVTQSPTHLIKTRGQQVTLRCSSQSGHNTVSWYQQALGQGPQFIFQYYREEENGRGNFPPRFSGLQFPNYSSELNVNALELDDSALYLCASSSGDSWDTQYFGPGTRLTVL.

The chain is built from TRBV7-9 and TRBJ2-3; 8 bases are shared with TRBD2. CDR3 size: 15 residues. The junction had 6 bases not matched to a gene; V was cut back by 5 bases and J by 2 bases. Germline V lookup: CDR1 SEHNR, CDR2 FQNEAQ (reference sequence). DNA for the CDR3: TGTGCCAGCAGCACGGGGACTAGACTCACAGATACGCAGTATTTT. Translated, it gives CASSTGTRLTDTQYF.

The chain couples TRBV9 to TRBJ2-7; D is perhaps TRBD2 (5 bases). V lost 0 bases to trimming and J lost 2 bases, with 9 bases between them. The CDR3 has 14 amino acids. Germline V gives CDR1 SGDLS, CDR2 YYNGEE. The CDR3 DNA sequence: TGTGCCAGCAGCGTAGGGTGGGGAGCCTACGAGCAGTACTTC. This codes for CASSVGWGAYEQYF.

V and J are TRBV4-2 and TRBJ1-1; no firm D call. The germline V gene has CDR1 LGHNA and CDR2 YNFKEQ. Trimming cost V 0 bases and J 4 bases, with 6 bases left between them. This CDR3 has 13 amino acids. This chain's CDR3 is CASSQDISTEAFF. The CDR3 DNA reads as TGTGCCAGCAGCCAAGATATATCCACTGAAGCTTTCTTT.

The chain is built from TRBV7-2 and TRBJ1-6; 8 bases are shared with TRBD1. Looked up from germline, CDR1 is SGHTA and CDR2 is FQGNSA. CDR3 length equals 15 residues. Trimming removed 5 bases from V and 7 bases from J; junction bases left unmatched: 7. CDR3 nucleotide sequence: TGTGCCAGCAGCCCCGGGACAGGATGGAATTCACCCCTCCACTTT. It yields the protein CASSPGTGWNSPLHF.

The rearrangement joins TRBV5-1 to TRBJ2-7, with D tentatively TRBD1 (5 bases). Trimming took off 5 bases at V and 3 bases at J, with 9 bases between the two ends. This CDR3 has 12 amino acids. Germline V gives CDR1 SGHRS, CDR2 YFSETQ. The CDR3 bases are TGCGCCAGCAGGGCGGACAACTACGAGCAGTACTTC. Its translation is CASRADNYEQYF.

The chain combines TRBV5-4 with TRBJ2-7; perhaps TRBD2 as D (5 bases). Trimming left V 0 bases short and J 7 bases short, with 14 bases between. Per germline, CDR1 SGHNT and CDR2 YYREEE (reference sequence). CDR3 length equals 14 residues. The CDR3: CASSLGLASGEQYF. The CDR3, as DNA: TGTGCCAGCAGCTTGGGTCTCGCCTCGGGGGAGCAGTACTTC.

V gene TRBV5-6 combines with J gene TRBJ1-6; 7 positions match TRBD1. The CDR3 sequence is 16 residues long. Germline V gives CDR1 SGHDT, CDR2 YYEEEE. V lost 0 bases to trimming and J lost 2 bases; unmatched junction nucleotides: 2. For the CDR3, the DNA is TGTGCCAGCAGCTTGGACAGGGGAACCTATAATTCACCCCTCCACTTT. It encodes CASSLDRGTYNSPLHF.

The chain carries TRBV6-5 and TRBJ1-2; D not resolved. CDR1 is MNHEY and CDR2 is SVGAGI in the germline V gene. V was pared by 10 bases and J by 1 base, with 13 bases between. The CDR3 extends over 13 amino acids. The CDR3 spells CATRTRDNYGYTF. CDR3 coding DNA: TGTGCCACCCGGACGAGGGATAACTATGGCTACACCTTC.

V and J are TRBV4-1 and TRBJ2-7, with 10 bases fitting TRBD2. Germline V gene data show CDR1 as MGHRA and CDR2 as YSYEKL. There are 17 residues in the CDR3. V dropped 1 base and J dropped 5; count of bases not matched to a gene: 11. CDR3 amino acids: CASSQGWKRGGSNEQYF. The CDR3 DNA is TGCGCCAGCAGCCAAGGATGGAAGCGGGGGGGGAGCAACGAGCAGTACTTC.

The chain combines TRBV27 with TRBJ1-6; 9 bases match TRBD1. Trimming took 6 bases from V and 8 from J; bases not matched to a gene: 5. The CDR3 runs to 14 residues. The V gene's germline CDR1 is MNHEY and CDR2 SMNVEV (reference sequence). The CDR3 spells CASRRTGDHSPLHF. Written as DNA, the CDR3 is TGTGCCAGCAGAAGGACAGGGGACCATTCACCCCTCCACTTT.

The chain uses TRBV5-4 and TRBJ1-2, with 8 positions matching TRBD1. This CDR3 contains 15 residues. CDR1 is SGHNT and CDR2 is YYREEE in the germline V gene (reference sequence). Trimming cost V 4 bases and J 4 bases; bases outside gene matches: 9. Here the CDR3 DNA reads TGTGCCAGCAGCATGACGGACAGGGAAGCCTATGGCTACACCTTC. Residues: CASSMTDREAYGYTF.

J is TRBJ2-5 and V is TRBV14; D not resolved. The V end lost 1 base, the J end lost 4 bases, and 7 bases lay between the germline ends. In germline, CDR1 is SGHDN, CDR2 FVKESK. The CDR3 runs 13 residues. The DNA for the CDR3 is TGTGCCAGCAGCCAAGCGGTGAGAGAGACCCAGTACTTC. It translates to CASSQAVRETQYF. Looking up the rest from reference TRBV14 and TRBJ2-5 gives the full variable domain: EAGVTQFPSHSVIEKGQTVTLRCDPISGHDNLYWYRRVMGKEIKFLLHFVKESKQDESGMPNNRFLAERTGGTYSTLKVQPAELEDSGVYFCASSQAVRETQYFGPGTRLLVL.

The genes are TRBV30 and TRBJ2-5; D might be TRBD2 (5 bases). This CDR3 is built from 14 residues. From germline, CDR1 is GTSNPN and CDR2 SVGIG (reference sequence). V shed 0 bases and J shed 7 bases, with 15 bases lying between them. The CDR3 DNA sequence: TGTGCCTGGAGTGTACTGGTAGGGAGAGGGACCCAGTACTTC. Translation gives CAWSVLVGRGTQYF.

The CDR3 coding sequence is TGTGCCAGCAGTGTGGGACTAGCAACCGGGGAGCTGTTTTTT. Translating it yields CASSVGLATGELFF. The chain joins TRBV2 to TRBJ2-2; 9 bases are shared with TRBD2. Germline trimming cut 4 bases from V and 5 bases from J; bases unmatched to any gene: 2. The germline V gene has CDR1 SNHLY and CDR2 FYNNEI. CDR3 length: 14 amino acids. Together with reference TRBV2 and TRBJ2-2, the CDR3 gives the full variable domain: EPEVTQTPSHQVTQMGQEVILRCVPISNHLYFYWYRQILGQKVEFLVSFYNNEISEKSEIFDDQFSVERPDGSNFTLKIRSTKLEDSAMYFCASSVGLATGELFFGEGSRLTVL.

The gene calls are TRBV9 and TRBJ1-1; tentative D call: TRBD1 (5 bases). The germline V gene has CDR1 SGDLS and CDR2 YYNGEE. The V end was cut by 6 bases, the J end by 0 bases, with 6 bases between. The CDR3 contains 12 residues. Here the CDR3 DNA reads TGTGCCAGCACAGGGATGAACACTGAAGCTTTCTTT. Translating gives CASTGMNTEAFF.

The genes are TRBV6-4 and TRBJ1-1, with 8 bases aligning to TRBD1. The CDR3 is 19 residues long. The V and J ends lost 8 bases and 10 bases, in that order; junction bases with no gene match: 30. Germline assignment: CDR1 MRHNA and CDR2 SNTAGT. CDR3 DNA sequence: TGTGCCAGCCCGGGACAGGACTCGGCTCAAGGCAGTCGAGAACGAAGAGCTTTCTTT. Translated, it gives CASPGQDSAQGSRERRAFF.

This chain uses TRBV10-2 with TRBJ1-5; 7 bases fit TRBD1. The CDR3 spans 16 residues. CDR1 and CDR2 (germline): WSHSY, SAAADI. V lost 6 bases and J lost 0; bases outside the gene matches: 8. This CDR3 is CASRGITGDSNQPQHF. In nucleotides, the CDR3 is TGCGCCAGCAGAGGGATTACAGGGGATAGCAATCAGCCCCAGCATTTT.

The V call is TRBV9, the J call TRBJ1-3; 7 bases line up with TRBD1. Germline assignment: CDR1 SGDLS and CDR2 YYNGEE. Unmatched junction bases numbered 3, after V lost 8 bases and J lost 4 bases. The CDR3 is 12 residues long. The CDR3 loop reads CASTGAGNTIYF. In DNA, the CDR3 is TGTGCCAGTACAGGGGCAGGAAACACCATATATTTT.

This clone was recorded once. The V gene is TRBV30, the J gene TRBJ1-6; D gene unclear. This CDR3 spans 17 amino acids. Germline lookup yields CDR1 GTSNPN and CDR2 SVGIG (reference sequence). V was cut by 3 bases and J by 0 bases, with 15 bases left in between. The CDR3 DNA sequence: TGTGCCTGGAGCCCCACTATGTTGAGCTCCTATAATTCACCCCTCCACTTT. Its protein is CAWSPTMLSSYNSPLHF.

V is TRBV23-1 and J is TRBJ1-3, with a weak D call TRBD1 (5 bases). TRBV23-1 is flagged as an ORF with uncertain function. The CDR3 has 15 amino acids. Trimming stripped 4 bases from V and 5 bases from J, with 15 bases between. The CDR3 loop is CASSPPSRERNTIYF. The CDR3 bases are TGCGCCAGCAGTCCTCCGAGCAGGGAAAGAAACACCATATATTTT.